The next 6 T cell receptor beta chains were all read from a single sample in a study of Tregs in tolerant kidney transplant recipients (dated by TCRdb to the late 2010s). The library was made by the immunoSEQ multiplex PCR assay. TCRdb retrieved this table from immuneACCESS and kept in-frame rearrangements only. Not all clones are present; in checked studies, unresolved V genes account for under half, and no reason is known for the remainder. For this sample there are under 100,000 clones; 85% to 95% appear just once. The ten top clones hold over 3.5% of the sample. The source material was CD8+ T cells from blood. Source of these receptors: a human donor in good health.

The chain joins TRBV11-2 to TRBJ2-3; 14 nucleotides align to TRBD2. The germline V gene encodes CDR1 SGHAT and CDR2 FQNNGV. V was clipped by 4 bases and J by 4 bases; unmatched bases: 1. The CDR3 totals 15 residues. The CDR3: CASSWTSGGPDTQYF. In nucleotides, the CDR3 is TGTGCCAGCAGCTGGACTAGCGGGGGGCCAGATACGCAGTATTTT.

The gene calls are TRBV5-4 and TRBJ1-6, with D maybe TRBD1 (6 bases). V lost 2 bases to trimming and J lost 4 bases, with 16 bases between them. The V gene's germline CDR1 is SGHNT and CDR2 YYREEE (reference sequence). CDR3 length: 17 amino acids. The DNA for the CDR3 is TGTGCCAGCAGCTTTTTTGGGGACACGGCGTATAATTCACCCCTCCACTTT. It yields the protein CASSFFGDTAYNSPLHF.

This chain uses TRBV15 with TRBJ2-1, with 7 bases that match TRBD2. Per the germline V gene, CDR1 is LNHNV and CDR2 is YYDKDF (reference sequence). The CDR3 runs to 15 residues. Germline trimming cut 0 bases from V and 8 bases from J; bases unmatched to any gene: 7. CDR3 residues: CATSRDTSAAHEQFF. In DNA form, the CDR3 reads TGTGCCACCAGCAGAGATACTAGCGCAGCACATGAGCAGTTCTTC.

The chain couples TRBV19 to TRBJ1-5; 9 bases match TRBD1. The CDR3 has 17 amino acids. Germline trimming cut 7 bases from V and 0 bases from J; bases unmatched to any gene: 10. Germline lookup yields CDR1 LNHDA and CDR2 SQIVND (reference sequence). The CDR3 here is CASNIPGQGLSNQPQHF. The CDR3 DNA follows: TGTGCCAGTAATATTCCGGGACAGGGTCTTAGCAATCAGCCCCAGCATTTT.

As DNA, the CDR3 is TGTGCCAGCAGCTTACAGACGGGACAGGGGTTTTACGAGCAGTACTTC. As protein: CASSLQTGQGFYEQYF. The chain joins TRBV13 to TRBJ2-7, with TRBD1 matching 10 bases. With V trimmed by 2 bases and J by 4 bases, 8 bases remained unmatched. CDR3 length: 16 amino acids. Germline CDR1 is PRHDT and CDR2 is FYEKMQ (reference sequence).

The chain links TRBV6-6 to TRBJ1-4; D uncertain. CDR1 MNHNY and CDR2 SVGAGI come from the germline V gene (reference sequence). The CDR3 loop spans 13 amino acids. Deletions cut 2 bases from V and 3 bases from J, with 4 bases between. The DNA of the CDR3 is TGTGCCAGCAGTTACAAATCTAATGAAAAACTGTTTTTT. It translates to CASSYKSNEKLFF.